The 23 T cell receptor beta chains given below trace back to one sample, sequenced in a study of T cells in tumors after PD-1 blockade. Using immunoSEQ multiplex PCR, the repertoire was profiled, and TCRdb retains in-frame clones only, with some absent. The table records 45,000 to 60,000 clones, under 85% of them present only once. Sequencing was performed on PBMCs, taken before anti-PD-1 therapy. The source is a human donor with advanced basal cell or squamous cell carcinoma (not recorded which).

V and J are TRBV27 and TRBJ1-1, with D tentatively TRBD1 (6 bases). The CDR3 covers 13 residues. Germline V gene sequence: CDR1 MNHEY, CDR2 SMNVEV (reference sequence). The germline V and J ends were trimmed by 7 bases and 6 bases, with 15 bases remaining between them. Here the CDR3 DNA reads TGTGCCAGCACCCCAACAGGGAGCGCTGAAGCTTTCTTT. This sequence encodes CASTPTGSAEAFF.

V is TRBV27 and J is TRBJ2-1, with 14 nucleotides matching TRBD2. The germline V gene encodes CDR1 MNHEY and CDR2 SMNVEV (reference sequence). There are 14 residues in the CDR3. V was pared by 6 bases and J by 9 bases, with 4 bases of the junction left unmatched. The CDR3 coding sequence is TGTGCCAGCAGGGGGACTAGCGGGAGACGTGAGCAGTTCTTC. Its translation: CASRGTSGRREQFF.

This clone has just one count. This chain uses TRBV5-1 with TRBJ2-5, with TRBD1 as a possible D gene (6 bases). The germline V gene encodes CDR1 SGHRS and CDR2 YFSETQ. V dropped 6 bases and J dropped 4 bases, with 22 bases sitting between them. CDR3 size: 16 residues. The CDR3 DNA reads as TGCGCCAGCAACCCAACCCCAGGGGATTCAGGAGAGACCCAGTACTTC. Protein product: CASNPTPGDSGETQYF.

The chain uses TRBV5-5 and TRBJ2-1, with 11 bases lining up with TRBD2. The CDR3 has 17 amino acids. Trimming at V came to 0 bases and at J to 9 bases, leaving 11 bases not matched to a gene. Per germline, CDR1 SGHKS and CDR2 YYEKEE (reference sequence). CDR3: CASSLAASGGFLVEQFF. CDR3 nucleotide sequence: TGTGCCAGCAGCTTGGCCGCTAGCGGGGGGTTTTTGGTTGAGCAGTTCTTC.

The CDR3, as DNA: TGTGCCAGTAGCTCCCCCGGACAATTTGGCTACACCTTC. This translates into CASSSPGQFGYTF. This chain joins TRBV19 and TRBJ1-2, with D possibly being TRBD1 (5 bases). The CDR3 totals 13 residues. V was pared by 6 bases and J by 7 bases, with 15 bases between. The germline gives CDR1 LNHDA, CDR2 SQIVND (reference sequence).

About this clone: Within the sample, other DNA sequences also encode this same CDR3. V and J are TRBV5-1 and TRBJ2-1; D may be TRBD1 or TRBD2 (6 bases each). V was clipped by 3 bases and J by 9 bases, with 7 bases between them. The CDR3 runs to 11 residues. Germline lookup yields CDR1 SGHRS and CDR2 YFSETQ. CDR3 in DNA: TGCGCCAGCAGCTGGGGGGCTGAGCAGTTCTTC. It specifies CASSWGAEQFF.

J is TRBJ2-2 and V is TRBV7-2, with 7 bases identical to TRBD1. Germline V CDR1 and CDR2: SGHTA, FQGNSA. V was clipped by 8 bases and J by 7 bases; unmatched bases: 4. The CDR3 runs 12 residues. The CDR3 spells CASEQGYGELFF. CDR3 in DNA: TGTGCCAGCGAACAGGGGTACGGGGAGCTGTTTTTT.

CDR3 region: CASRLSLGGGPGYTF. In nucleotides, the CDR3 is TGTGCCAGCAGACTTTCCCTCGGCGGGGGCCCCGGCTACACCTTC. This sequence joins TRBV28 and TRBJ1-2; D might be TRBD1 (6 bases). Germline V gives CDR1 MDHEN, CDR2 SYDVKM. This CDR3 comprises 15 residues. V lost 6 bases and J lost 8, with 22 bases in between.

V is TRBV19 and J is TRBJ1-4; D not certain. Trimming shortened V by 7 bases and J by 7 bases, and 4 bases separated the two germline ends. The length of the CDR3 is 10 residues. Germline CDR1 is LNHDA and CDR2 is SQIVND (reference sequence). This CDR3 is CASKGEKLFF. The CDR3, as DNA: TGTGCCAGTAAGGGTGAAAAACTGTTTTTT.

The chain is built from TRBV5-4 and TRBJ2-2, with D unresolved. Germline CDR1 reads SGHNT; CDR2 reads YYREEE (reference sequence). V lost 2 bases and J 1 base, leaving 3 bases between the germline ends. CDR3 length: 13 amino acids. The CDR3 DNA reads as TGTGCCAGCAGCTTTAGGAACACCGGGGAGCTGTTTTTT. Protein sequence: CASSFRNTGELFF. Supplemented by reference TRBV5-4 and TRBJ2-2, the full variable domain reads ETGVTQSPTHLIKTRGQQVTLRCSSQSGHNTVSWYQQALGQGPQFIFQYYREEENGRGNFPPRFSGLQFPNYSSELNVNALELDDSALYLCASSFRNTGELFFGEGSRLTVL.

V usage is TRBV7-2 and J usage is TRBJ2-3; D is perhaps TRBD2 (6 bases). Per germline, CDR1 SGHTA and CDR2 FQGNSA. The CDR3 is made up of 12 amino acids. Trimming took 5 bases from V and 10 from J, leaving 13 bases between them. The DNA for the CDR3 is TGTGCCAGCAGCCCCCTGGAGCGGGCGCAGTATTTT. Protein sequence: CASSPLERAQYF.

V usage is TRBV19 and J usage is TRBJ1-5; a possible D gene is TRBD1 (5 bases). The germline V gene encodes CDR1 LNHDA and CDR2 SQIVND (reference sequence). The CDR3 consists of 15 residues. Trimming cost V 1 base and J 2 bases, with 9 bases left between them. The CDR3 reads CASSIARVGNQPQHF. CDR3 DNA sequence: TGTGCCAGTAGTATAGCCAGGGTGGGCAATCAGCCCCAGCATTTT. Variable domain in full (rest from reference TRBV19 and TRBJ1-5): DGGITQSPKYLFRKEGQNVTLSCEQNLNHDAMYWYRQDPGQGLRLIYYSQIVNDFQKGDIAEGYSVSREKKESFPLTVTSAQKNPTAFYLCASSIARVGNQPQHFGDGTRLSIL.

This sequence joins TRBV9 and TRBJ2-3; 7 bases line up with TRBD1. CDR1 is SGDLS, CDR2 YYNGEE, per germline. This CDR3 comprises 15 residues. Trimming cost V 4 bases and J 3 bases; bases outside gene matches: 8. The CDR3 region is CASSPQTGLTDTQYF. DNA of the CDR3: TGTGCCAGCAGCCCCCAGACAGGGTTGACAGATACGCAGTATTTT.

The V gene is TRBV5-4, the J gene TRBJ2-4, with D unclear. CDR3 size: 15 residues. The germline gives CDR1 SGHNT, CDR2 YYREEE (reference sequence). V was clipped by 4 bases and J by 0 bases, with 11 bases between them. The CDR3 DNA reads TGTGCCAGCAGCCCAAAAGTTGAAGCCAAAAACATTCAGTACTTC. Its protein is CASSPKVEAKNIQYF.

CDR3 coding DNA: TGTGCCAGCAGCTCCATGACAGGGTGGGACGAGCAGTACTTC. Translating gives CASSSMTGWDEQYF. The chain joins TRBV11-3 to TRBJ2-7, with TRBD1 matching over 7 bases. CDR1 and CDR2 from the germline V gene are SGHNT and YENEEA. The CDR3 has 14 amino acids. Trimming cost V 4 bases and J 5 bases; bases outside gene matches: 8. Drawing the rest from reference TRBV11-3 and TRBJ2-7, the complete variable domain is EAGVVQSPRYKIIEKKQPVAFWCNPISGHNTLYWYLQNLGQGPELLIRYENEEAVDDSQLPKDRFSAERLKGVDSTLKIQPAELGDSAVYLCASSSMTGWDEQYFGPGTRLTVT.

The chain employs TRBV5-4 and TRBJ1-2; the D is unclear. V was cut by 4 bases and J by 8 bases, with 12 bases left in between. The length of the CDR3 is 12 residues. Per germline, CDR1 SGHNT and CDR2 YYREEE (reference sequence). Written as DNA, the CDR3 is TGTGCCAGCAGCCTTGGCGTGGCGGGCTACACCTTC. This gives the protein CASSLGVAGYTF.

This chain uses TRBV5-5 with TRBJ2-1; possibly TRBD1 for D (6 bases). The V and J ends lost 4 bases and 8 bases respectively, with 16 bases between them. The CDR3 loop spans 14 amino acids. Germline CDR1 SGHKS, CDR2 YYEKEE (reference sequence). CDR3 region: CASSRWDIRDEQFF. CDR3 DNA sequence: TGTGCCAGCAGCCGATGGGACATTAGGGATGAGCAGTTCTTC.

This chain joins TRBV29-1 and TRBJ2-1, with D uncertain. V was cut by 5 bases and J by 0 bases, with 11 bases left in between. Per the germline V gene, CDR1 is SQVTM and CDR2 is ANQGSEA. The CDR3 covers 14 residues. The CDR3 nucleotides are TGCAGCGTTACCACCCTCAGCTCCTACAATGAGCAGTTCTTC. This sequence encodes CSVTTLSSYNEQFF.

Relative to its sample, this clone is medium-sized. The chain combines TRBV5-4 with TRBJ1-1; no clear D. The CDR3 extends over 14 amino acids. Germline assignment: CDR1 SGHNT and CDR2 YYREEE (reference sequence). Trimming left V 2 bases short and J 1 base short, with 9 bases between. The CDR3 DNA reads TGTGCCAGCAGCTTTGATTTCAAGAACACTGAAGCTTTCTTT. This encodes CASSFDFKNTEAFF.

The V call is TRBV14, the J call TRBJ2-1; 10 bases are shared with TRBD1. Germline lookup yields CDR1 SGHDN and CDR2 FVKESK. The length of the CDR3 is 17 residues. V was pared by 1 base and J by 2 bases, with 5 bases of the junction left unmatched. The CDR3 nucleotides are TGTGCCAGCAGCCAAGGGAGGGGGACAGGGGCCTACAATGAGCAGTTCTTC. Protein sequence: CASSQGRGTGAYNEQFF.

This clone was seen more than once but under ten times. The chain joins TRBV2 to TRBJ2-2; 9 nucleotides align to TRBD1. The CDR3 runs to 14 residues. The junction had 5 bases not matched to a gene; V was cut back by 5 bases and J by 7 bases. The germline V gene has CDR1 SNHLY and CDR2 FYNNEI. DNA of the CDR3: TGTGCCAGCAGTACCGGGACAGGGTTCGGGGAGCTGTTTTTT. This gives the protein CASSTGTGFGELFF. The full variable domain, rest sourced from reference TRBV2 and TRBJ2-2, is EPEVTQTPSHQVTQMGQEVILRCVPISNHLYFYWYRQILGQKVEFLVSFYNNEISEKSEIFDDQFSVERPDGSNFTLKIRSTKLEDSAMYFCASSTGTGFGELFFGEGSRLTVL.

The chain is built from TRBV9 and TRBJ1-2; D is unclear. Germline assignment: CDR1 SGDLS and CDR2 YYNGEE. The V and J ends lost 1 base and 3 bases respectively, with 10 bases between them. The CDR3 spans 14 residues. CDR3 nucleotide sequence: TGTGCCAGCAGCGTACTCCACACATACTATGGCTACACCTTC. Protein product: CASSVLHTYYGYTF.

With respect to this clone: The identical CDR3 is also encoded by other nucleotide sequences in the sample. This chain connects TRBV6-5 to TRBJ1-2; TRBD1 matches at 7 bases. The CDR3 extends over 13 amino acids. Germline loops: CDR1 MNHEY, CDR2 SVGAGI. Trimming removed 2 bases from V and 6 bases from J; junction bases left unmatched: 3. The CDR3 sequence: CASSYIQGDGYTF. As DNA, the CDR3 is TGTGCCAGCAGTTACATCCAGGGGGATGGCTACACCTTC.